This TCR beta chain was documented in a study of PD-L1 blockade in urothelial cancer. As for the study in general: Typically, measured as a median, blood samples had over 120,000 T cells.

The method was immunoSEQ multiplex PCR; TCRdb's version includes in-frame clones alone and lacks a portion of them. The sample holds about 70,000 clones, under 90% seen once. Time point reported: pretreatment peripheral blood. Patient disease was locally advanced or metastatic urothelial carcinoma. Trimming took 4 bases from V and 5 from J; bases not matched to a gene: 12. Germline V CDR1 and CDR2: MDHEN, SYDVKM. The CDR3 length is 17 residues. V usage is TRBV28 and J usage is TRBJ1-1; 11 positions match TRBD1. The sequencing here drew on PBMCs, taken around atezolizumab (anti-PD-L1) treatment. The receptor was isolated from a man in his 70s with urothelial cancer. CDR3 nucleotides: TGTGCCAGCAGTTCCTTACATGGGACAGGGGGTTTTACTGAAGCTTTCTTT. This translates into CASSSLHGTGGFTEAFF. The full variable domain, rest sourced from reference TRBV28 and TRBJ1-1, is DVKVTQSSRYLVKRTGEKVFLECVQDMDHENMFWYRQDPGLGLRLIYFSYDVKMKEKGDIPEGYSVSREKKERFSLILESASTNQTSMYLCASSSLHGTGGFTEAFFGQGTRLTVV.